This record concerns one T cell receptor (beta chain) sequence. Its antigen is as yet unknown. Germline CDR1 and CDR2: SGHTS and YDEGEE. V was trimmed by 0 bases and J by 1 base, leaving 12 bases between them. The CDR3 loop spans 16 amino acids. Assay: immunoSEQ multiplex PCR; the TCRdb copy retains only in-frame clones and omits some. The sample shows 180,000 or so clones, under 95% of them seen only once. These data originate in a study of T cell responses to AZD1222 COVID-19 vaccine. Study conclusions and caveats: Epitopes outside B.1.351 and B.1.1.7 mutated regions reportedly drew nearly half of spike TCRs. Donor demographics were predominantly white British with a female majority; clonal diversity may be underestimated.

The chain has TRBV5-8 and TRBJ2-3, with a possible D match to TRBD2 (6 bases). The source was peripheral blood, collected 28 days after the second AZD1222 dose. The receptor was derived from an adult who received the AZD1222 COVID-19 vaccine. The CDR3 spells CASSLVHGGGTDTQYF. The CDR3 DNA is TGTGCCAGCAGCTTGGTACACGGAGGGGGCACAGATACGCAGTATTTT. The full variable domain, rest sourced from reference TRBV5-8 and TRBJ2-3, is EAGVTQSPTHLIKTRGQQATLRCSPISGHTSVYWYQQALGLGLQFLLWYDEGEERNRGNFPPRFSGRQFPNYSSELNVNALELEDSALYLCASSLVHGGGTDTQYFGPGTRLTVL.